A selection of T cell receptor beta chains follows, all from one sample in a study of shared clonotypes between healthy human individuals. Sequencing was performed with immunoSEQ multiplex PCR; in TCRdb, only in-frame clones are kept and a portion is missing. The sample includes about 2.2 million clones, 93% of them seen just once. Sequenced material: naive CD8+ T cells from PBMCs. Receptors were obtained from a young man in good health. Some clones in this sample may be carry-over from other donors' samples. The CDR3 runs from the conserved cysteine through the conserved F or W. D genes are given only for firm matches. The size entry is marked missing in some rows and otherwise reads once, few, many or a size class.

v_call	clone_size	cdr3_length	d_call	j_call	cdr3_nt	cdr3_aa
TRBV7-3	NA	13	NA	TRBJ1-2	TGTGCCAGCAGCCCCGACACAAACTATGGCTACACCTTC	CASSPDTNYGYTF
TRBV11-3	NA	13	NA	TRBJ2-7	TGTGCCAGCAGCGCCAGCGCGGGATACGAGCAGTACTTC	CASSASAGYEQYF
TRBV28	once	12	NA	TRBJ2-5	TGTGCCAGCAAGGGGGTTTGGGAGACCCAGTACTTC	CASKGVWETQYF
TRBV6-1	NA	13	NA	TRBJ1-5	TGTGCCAGCAGGGCAGGAATTAATCAGCCCCAGCATTTT	CASRAGINQPQHF
TRBV7-8	NA	16	TRBD1	TRBJ2-1	TGTGCCAGCAGCCTTCTGCAGGGGGATCTTTACAATGAGCAGTTCTTC	CASSLLQGDLYNEQFF
TRBV5-1	NA	18	TRBD1	TRBJ1-1	TGCGCCAGCAGCTTGGACCGACAGGGGGCCGGTAGGAACACTGAAGCTTTCTTT	CASSLDRQGAGRNTEAFF
TRBV27	NA	16	TRBD1	TRBJ2-3	TGTGCCAGCAGTATCGACAGGGACCCTAGCACAGATACGCAGTATTTT	CASSIDRDPSTDTQYF
TRBV6-5	NA	15	NA	TRBJ1-5	TGTGCCAGCAGCCCCGGGACGGGAATCAATCAGCCCCAGCATTTT	CASSPGTGINQPQHF
TRBV21-1	NA	15	NA	TRBJ1-5	TGTGCCAGCAGAAGCGCGGGACAGGGGTTCCAGCCCCAGCATTTT	CASRSAGQGFQPQHF
TRBV13	NA	13	NA	TRBJ1-1	TGTGCCAGCAGCGGGGGGGAAGGTCTTGAAGCTTTCTTT	CASSGGEGLEAFF
TRBV7-9	NA	17	NA	TRBJ2-2	TGTGCCAGCAGCCCGTTGGAAACAGGGTCTGTCACCGGGGAGCTGTTTTTT	CASSPLETGSVTGELFF
TRBV2	NA	13	NA	TRBJ2-7	TGTGCCAGCAGTGTAGGCGGCAGGTACGAGCAGTACTTC	CASSVGGRYEQYF
TRBV18	NA	14	NA	TRBJ2-7	TGTGCCAGCTCACATCGGGATCAAGCCTACGAGCAGTACTTC	CASSHRDQAYEQYF
TRBV5-1	NA	16	TRBD2	TRBJ2-7	TGCGCCAGCAGCCAACTAGCGGGGTATGCGGGATACGAGCAGTACTTC	CASSQLAGYAGYEQYF
TRBV9	NA	15	NA	TRBJ2-5	TGTGCCAGCAGCGTCGACCGCGGGACCTCGGGGACCCAGTACTTC	CASSVDRGTSGTQYF
TRBV5-6	NA	15	NA	TRBJ2-7	TGTGCCAGCAGTCTTGGAGGGGCCGCGACCTACGAGCAGTACTTC	CASSLGGAATYEQYF
TRBV13	NA	15	TRBD2	TRBJ2-3	TGTGCCAGCAGCTTTCGGACTAGCGGGAGTCGCACGCAGTATTTT	CASSFRTSGSRTQYF
TRBV6-1	NA	15	NA	TRBJ1-2	TGTGCCAGCAGTGAAAAGTTCTCCCCTAACTATGGCTACACCTTC	CASSEKFSPNYGYTF
TRBV6-5	once	14	TRBD2	TRBJ2-7	TGTGCCAGCAACGAGCGGGAGGGCCTTTCCGAGCAGTACTTC	CASNEREGLSEQYF
TRBV29-1	NA	14	NA	TRBJ1-1	TGCAGCGTTGAACTCCCCCTCAGGGGACGTGGAGCTTTCTTT	CSVELPLRGRGAFF
TRBV18	NA	12	NA	TRBJ1-1	TGTGCCAGCAGGGAATTCGGGACTGAAGCTTTCTTT	CASREFGTEAFF
TRBV4-1	NA	16	TRBD2	TRBJ2-1	TGCGCCAGCAGCCAAGGGGTGCGGGAGTGGGGGAATGAGCAGTTCTTC	CASSQGVREWGNEQFF
TRBV9	NA	16	TRBD2	TRBJ2-2	TGTGCCAGCAGCGTACCCCTAGCGGGAAACACCGGGGAGCTGTTTTTT	CASSVPLAGNTGELFF
TRBV5-8	NA	15	TRBD1	TRBJ1-1	TGTGCCAGCAGCTTGGACCCAGGGGACAGAGTTAGAGCTTTCTTT	CASSLDPGDRVRAFF
TRBV28	NA	13	NA	TRBJ2-7	TGTGCCAGCAGCCCAGGGCTCTCCTACGAGCAGTACTTC	CASSPGLSYEQYF
TRBV19	NA	15	TRBD1	TRBJ2-3	TGTGCCAGTAGTCTTCCAGGGGGCCCCGCAGATACGCAGTATTTT	CASSLPGGPADTQYF
TRBV10-3	NA	14	NA	TRBJ2-1	TGTGCCATCAGCCCCAGCGGCTCCTACAATGAGCAGTTCTTC	CAISPSGSYNEQFF
TRBV18	NA	15	NA	TRBJ1-2	TGTGCCAGCTCACCATCCAGCGAGGGGCCATATGGCTACACCTTC	CASSPSSEGPYGYTF
TRBV11-2	NA	14	NA	TRBJ1-4	TGTGCCAGCAGCCCCTGGACAGATAATGAAAAACTGTTTTTT	CASSPWTDNEKLFF
TRBV6-5	NA	15	NA	TRBJ1-1	TGTGCCAGCAACTTGCAGCTGGGCTTGGACACTGAAGCTTTCTTT	CASNLQLGLDTEAFF
TRBV11-2	NA	11	NA	TRBJ2-7	TGTGCCAGCAGCTTCGGGGACGAGCAGTACTTC	CASSFGDEQYF
TRBV9	NA	14	TRBD1	TRBJ2-7	TGTGCCAGCAGCGTAGGGGACAGTGTGTACGAGCAGTACTTC	CASSVGDSVYEQYF
TRBV5-6	once	13	NA	TRBJ2-7	TGTGCCAGCAGCTTGGAGTCAGACTACGAGCAGTACTTC	CASSLESDYEQYF
TRBV28	NA	14	NA	TRBJ2-1	TGTGCCAGCAGTTTTGCCACGGTACCCAATGAGCAGTTCTTC	CASSFATVPNEQFF
TRBV28	NA	15	TRBD1	TRBJ2-7	TGTGCCAGCACAATACGGGGACAGATCACCTACGAGCAGTACTTC	CASTIRGQITYEQYF
TRBV9	NA	14	NA	TRBJ2-2	TGTGCCAGCAGCGTAGACCAGGGCGCCGGGGAGCTGTTTTTT	CASSVDQGAGELFF
TRBV4-3	once	14	TRBD1	TRBJ2-1	TGCGCCAGCAGCCTCAACCTAGGGGGCGGTGAGCAGTTCTTC	CASSLNLGGGEQFF
TRBV19	once	14	NA	TRBJ1-2	TGTGCCAGTACCGAAGGGACACAGAACTATGGCTACACCTTC	CASTEGTQNYGYTF
TRBV28	NA	17	TRBD2	TRBJ2-3	TGTGCCAGCATAGCACTAGCGACCCAATCAAACACAGATACGCAGTATTTT	CASIALATQSNTDTQYF
TRBV27	NA	14	NA	TRBJ1-5	TGTGCCAGCAGTTTACGGTCTCACAATCAGCCCCAGCATTTT	CASSLRSHNQPQHF
TRBV7-9	NA	16	NA	TRBJ1-2	TGTGCCAGCAGCTTAGACATACGGACACCGAACTATGGCTACACCTTC	CASSLDIRTPNYGYTF
TRBV6-1	NA	12	NA	TRBJ1-1	TGTGCCAGCAGTGAAGGCGTCTTGCGAGCTTTCTTT	CASSEGVLRAFF
TRBV2	NA	14	TRBD2	TRBJ2-7	TGTGCCAGCAGTGTGGGGCTAGCGGCCTACGAGCAGTACTTC	CASSVGLAAYEQYF
TRBV28	NA	13	NA	TRBJ2-1	TGTGCCAGCAGTCTCCGGGGATACAATGAGCAGTTCTTC	CASSLRGYNEQFF
TRBV10-2	NA	16	NA	TRBJ1-5	TGCGCCAGCAGTGAGAGTTGGGCAGGTTTAAATCAGCCCCAGCATTTT	CASSESWAGLNQPQHF
TRBV27	NA	14	NA	TRBJ2-3	TGTGCCAGCAGTACCATGACTAGTTCAGATACGCAGTATTTT	CASSTMTSSDTQYF
TRBV4-3	NA	18	TRBD2	TRBJ2-2	TGCGCCAGCAGCCAAGATCGCAGACTAGCGGTGAACACCGGGGAGCTGTTTTTT	CASSQDRRLAVNTGELFF
TRBV4-1	NA	14	TRBD2	TRBJ2-1	TGCGCCAGCACCCGACTAGCGGGACACAATGAGCAGTTCTTC	CASTRLAGHNEQFF
TRBV7-9	NA	11	NA	TRBJ2-1	TGTGCCAGCAGCTTTGCCCAGGAGCAGTTCTTC	CASSFAQEQFF
TRBV30	NA	14	NA	TRBJ2-2	TGTGCCGGACAACCTTTCGTGGCCACCGGGGAGCTGTTTTTT	CAGQPFVATGELFF
TRBV13	NA	15	TRBD2	TRBJ2-2	TGTGCCAGCAGAGGAACTAGCGGGAACACCGGGGAGCTGTTTTTT	CASRGTSGNTGELFF
TRBV30	once	16	TRBD2	TRBJ2-3	TGTGCCTGGAGTGTCTTGGGACTAGCGGGAGTAGATACGCAGTATTTT	CAWSVLGLAGVDTQYF
TRBV6-1	NA	16	NA	TRBJ2-1	TGTGCCAGCAGTGAGTTTGACGGGAGCTCCTACAATGAGCAGTTCTTC	CASSEFDGSSYNEQFF
TRBV9	NA	15	TRBD2	TRBJ2-7	TGTGCCAGCAGCGGAGGACTAGCGGGAGTCCACGAGCAGTACTTC	CASSGGLAGVHEQYF